The 26 T cell receptor beta chains reported below all come from one sample, sequenced in a study of Graves' ophthalmopathy and Graves' hyperthyroidism. From RNA, the CDR3 regions of TCR beta chains were amplified and sequenced. The library came from an HTBI-primed first-round RT-PCR and a second-round multiplex PCR. A single record per CDR3 protein comes from TCRdb applying MiXCR to the multiplex PCR reads. The sample records around 670,000 distinct CDR3 sequences, approximately 40% being singletons. The sequenced sample consisted of peripheral blood. All receptors derive from an adult man with Graves' ophthalmopathy.

The chain links TRBV7-3 to TRBJ2-2; possibly TRBD2 for D (5 bases). CDR1 SGHTA and CDR2 FQGTGA come from the germline V gene. This CDR3 is 16 amino acids long. V dropped 1 base and J dropped 0 bases, with 9 bases sitting between them. CDR3 bases: TGTGCCAGCAGCTTAAGCGGGCTGACGAACACCGGGGAGCTGTTTTTT. Protein sequence: CASSLSGLTNTGELFF.

This clonotype was picked up one time. The gene calls are TRBV11-2 and TRBJ1-1; unclear D gene. V lost 8 bases to trimming and J lost 5 bases, with 15 bases between them. Germline values: CDR1 SGHAT, CDR2 FQNNGV. This CDR3 contains 13 residues. CDR3 protein: CASGPLGWTEAFF. CDR3 DNA: TGTGCCAGCGGCCCCCTCGGGTGGACTGAAGCTTTCTTT.

V gene TRBV28 combines with J gene TRBJ2-5; perhaps TRBD1 as D (5 bases). TRBJ2-7 matches the DNA end more closely, so the J call is doubtful. The germline V gene has CDR1 MDHEN and CDR2 SYDVKM. The CDR3 runs 12 residues. CDR3 coding DNA: TGTGCCAGCAGTCAGCAGGGTAACGAGCAGTACTTC. It encodes CASSQQGNEQYF.

There are a few counts of this clonotype. The rearrangement uses TRBV7-2 and TRBJ2-7; D might be TRBD2 (6 bases). V dropped 5 bases and J dropped 4 bases, with 15 bases sitting between them. This CDR3 is 14 amino acids long. The germline V gene encodes CDR1 SGHTA and CDR2 FQGNSA. The CDR3 DNA reads TGTGCCAGCAGCCCGGTGGGGGGTGGGTACGAGCAGTACTTC. Its translation is CASSPVGGGYEQYF.

This clonotype was observed a few times. The chain couples TRBV25-1 to TRBJ2-2; 7 bases are shared with TRBD2. The junction had 7 bases not matched to a gene; V was cut back by 4 bases and J by 5 bases. This CDR3 contains 15 residues. Looked up from germline, CDR1 is MGHDK and CDR2 is SYGVNS. CDR3 DNA: TGTGCCAGCAGTGTAGGCGGGAGTTTGACCGGGGAGCTGTTTTTT. Protein: CASSVGGSLTGELFF.

The sample holds many counts of this clonotype. The chain couples TRBV10-3 to TRBJ1-2, with 9 bases lining up with TRBD1. The germline V gene has CDR1 ENHRY and CDR2 SYGVKD. CDR3 size: 15 residues. The ends lost 4 bases at V and 5 bases at J; junction bases unmatched: 8. The CDR3 nucleotides read TGTGCCATCAGTGGGCCAGGACAGGGGATTTATGGCTACACCTTC. Protein product: CAISGPGQGIYGYTF.

Concerning this clonotype itself: In this CDR3 the conserved last residue, phenylalanine or tryptophan, is missing, so a read error is likely. It is unclear where the CDR3 begins or ends on the DNA, so no DNA is shown, and the CDR3 is as TCRdb lists it. The chain carries TRBV19 and TRBJ1-1. Germline V lookup: CDR1 LNHDA, CDR2 SQIVND (reference sequence). From its first to its last residue, the CDR3 has 8 amino acids. The CDR3 loop is CASSTLPY.

In the case of this clonotype: A single base separates this from a much larger clone, so it may be a read error. The chain has TRBV4-1 and TRBJ1-2; D gene uncertain. The CDR3 is made up of 14 amino acids. In germline, CDR1 is MGHRA, CDR2 YSYEKL. The CDR3 coding sequence is TGTGCCAACAGCCATCCAGGCCAAACCTATGGCTACACCTTC. The encoded protein is CANSHPGQTYGYTF.

This clonotype was seen more than once but under ten times. The genes are TRBV10-3 and TRBJ1-6, with D perhaps TRBD1 (6 bases). The CDR3 covers 14 residues. The V and J ends lost 10 bases and 9 bases respectively, with 19 bases between them. Germline CDR1 reads ENHRY; CDR2 reads SYGVKD. CDR3 sequence: CASSPDRPGSPLHF. In DNA, the CDR3 is TGTGCCAGCTCCCCCGACAGGCCGGGTTCACCCCTCCACTTT.

This clonotype was detected ten times or more. V gene TRBV7-2 combines with J gene TRBJ1-6; D not certain. CDR1 is SGHTA, CDR2 FQGNSA, per germline. The CDR3 is made up of 14 amino acids. V dropped 4 bases and J dropped 9 bases, with 13 bases sitting between them. The CDR3, as DNA: TGTGCCAGCAGCTCGAACGCAGTCGGTTCACCCCTCCACTTT. It is translated as CASSSNAVGSPLHF.

At least ten counts were recorded for this clonotype. V gene TRBV10-3 combines with J gene TRBJ1-1; D is unresolved. CDR3 length equals 12 residues. The V and J ends lost 2 bases and 7 bases respectively, with 8 bases between them. The germline gives CDR1 ENHRY, CDR2 SYGVKD. CDR3 DNA sequence: TGTGCCATCAGTGAGAGTCCCGGTGAAGCTTTCTTT. Its protein product is CAISESPGEAFF.

This chain joins TRBV29-1 and TRBJ1-6; 9 positions agree with TRBD1. J gave up 8 bases and V 5 bases, and 1 base lay outside the gene matches. CDR3 length: 12 residues. Germline V gene sequence: CDR1 SQVTM, CDR2 ANQGSEA. CDR3 in amino acids: CSVRDRDSPLHF. For the CDR3, the DNA is TGCAGCGTTCGGGACAGGGATTCACCCCTCCACTTT.

On this clonotype: One end of the junction varies from germline; a read error may be responsible. The CDR3: CASSYSGSYEGTQYF. CDR3 nucleotide sequence: TGTGCCAGCAGTTATAGCGGGAGTTACGAAGGGACCCAGTACTTC. This rearrangement joins TRBV10-1 to TRBJ2-5; 9 bases map to TRBD2. This CDR3 spans 15 amino acids. Germline CDR1 and CDR2: WNHNN and SYGVQD (reference sequence).

This clonotype was observed a few times. CDR3 loop: CSARPSGVQETQYF. The CDR3, as DNA: TGCAGTGCTAGACCTAGCGGGGTACAAGAGACCCAGTACTTC. The J gene is TRBJ2-5, the V gene TRBV20-1, with 9 bases identical to TRBD2. This CDR3 has 14 amino acids. V was pared by 2 bases and J by 2 bases, with 3 bases of the junction left unmatched. Looked up from germline, CDR1 is DFQATT and CDR2 is SNEGSKA (reference sequence).

This clonotype was found a few times. The chain combines TRBV7-3 with TRBJ2-7; 9 bases are a match to TRBD2. V shed 2 bases, J shed 1 base, and the junction held 6 bases outside the gene matches. The CDR3 length is 16 residues. Germline V gene lookup returns CDR1 SGHTA and CDR2 FQGTGA. In nucleotides, the CDR3 is TGTGCCAGCAGCTTAGGTTCAGCGGGGGGTTCCTACGAGCAGTACTTC. Amino acid sequence: CASSLGSAGGSYEQYF.

The CDR3 coding sequence is TGTGCCAGCAGTGTCGGGACTTCCACCGGGGAGCTGTTTTTT. It yields the protein CASSVGTSTGELFF. This chain connects TRBV7-9 to TRBJ2-2; D may be TRBD2 (6 bases). CDR1 is SEHNR and CDR2 is FQNEAQ in the germline V gene (reference sequence). The CDR3 loop spans 14 amino acids. V was trimmed by 6 bases and J by 4 bases, leaving 12 bases between them.

The chain is built from TRBV19 and TRBJ1-5; D is undetermined. Germline loops: CDR1 LNHDA, CDR2 SQIVND (reference sequence). The CDR3 totals 15 residues. The V gene lost 5 bases and the J gene lost 5 bases, with 16 bases spanning the gap. This chain's CDR3 is CASSPRLGRYQPQHF. CDR3 bases: TGTGCCAGTAGTCCGAGACTCGGGCGATATCAGCCCCAGCATTTT.

To note about this clonotype: A much larger clone lies one base from this, so it may be a read error. The chain couples TRBV11-2 to TRBJ1-2; TRBD1 matches 7 bases. This CDR3 has 16 residues. Germline CDR1 SGHAT, CDR2 FQNNGV. CDR3 amino acids: CVSSQVGGSAWNGYTF. The CDR3, as DNA: TGTGTCAGCAGCCAAGTAGGGGGCAGCGCATGGAATGGCTACACCTTC.

The chain combines TRBV9 with TRBJ2-6; D not certain. This CDR3 contains 16 residues. V shed 7 bases and J shed 0 bases, with 14 bases lying between them. Germline assignment: CDR1 SGDLS and CDR2 YYNGEE. CDR3 bases: TGTGCCAGCGGCTCGCGACGGGCCTCTGGGGCCAACGTCCTGACTTTC. It yields the protein CASGSRRASGANVLTF.

Many counts were recorded for this clonotype. J is TRBJ1-1 and V is TRBV7-9; D uncertain. The CDR3 extends over 13 amino acids. Germline CDR1 is SEHNR and CDR2 is FQNEAQ (reference sequence). Trimming took 5 bases from V and 6 from J, leaving 13 bases between them. In DNA form, the CDR3 reads TGTGCCAGCAGCCCGCCGACGGGCGCTGAAGCTTTCTTT. The encoded protein is CASSPPTGAEAFF.

This chain connects TRBV2 to TRBJ2-6; 7 positions match TRBD1. The germline V gene encodes CDR1 SNHLY and CDR2 FYNNEI. The CDR3 has 13 residues. The V segment lost 8 bases and the J segment 11 bases; nucleotides outside the gene matches: 9. The CDR3 reads CASGYRGAYVLTF. Here the CDR3 DNA reads TGTGCCAGCGGTTACAGGGGCGCCTACGTCCTGACTTTC. The whole variable domain, remainder taken from reference TRBV2 and TRBJ2-6, is EPEVTQTPSHQVTQMGQEVILRCVPISNHLYFYWYRQILGQKVEFLVSFYNNEISEKSEIFDDQFSVERPDGSNFTLKIRSTKLEDSAMYFCASGYRGAYVLTFGAGSRLTVL.

The genes are TRBV7-2 and TRBJ1-1, with D possibly matching TRBD1 (5 bases). CDR3 length equals 16 residues. V gave up 1 base and J gave up 7 bases, with 19 bases separating them. Germline-derived CDR1 and CDR2 are SGHTA and FQGNSA. CDR3: CASSLEGSGSGGEAFF. Here the CDR3 DNA reads TGTGCCAGCAGCTTAGAGGGCTCAGGGTCTGGAGGTGAAGCTTTCTTT.

On this clonotype itself: This may be a read error: a much more frequent sequence differs by one nucleotide. The gene calls are TRBV10-2 and TRBJ2-5, with no clear D. CDR3 length: 14 amino acids. Germline-derived CDR1 and CDR2 are WSHSY and SAAADI. The DNA of the CDR3 is TGCGCCAGCAGTGATAACGGCCTCCAAGGGACCCAGTACTTC. This sequence encodes CASSDNGLQGTQYF.

With regard to this clonotype: Its ends do not fully match the called genes, so a read error is possible. The chain employs TRBV20-1 and TRBJ2-5; no clear D. The germline gives CDR1 DFQATT, CDR2 SNEGSKA (reference sequence). The CDR3 sequence is 13 residues long. CDR3 sequence reads: CSASSAFQETQCF. The CDR3, as DNA: TGCAGTGCTAGCTCCGCGTTCCAAGAGACCCAGTGCTTC.

This chain links TRBV25-1 with TRBJ2-2, with D possibly being TRBD1 (5 bases). This CDR3 has 13 residues. Trimming shortened V by 6 bases and J by 11 bases, and 16 bases separated the two germline ends. Germline values: CDR1 MGHDK, CDR2 SYGVNS. The CDR3 loop is CASSQELGLELFF. CDR3 in DNA: TGTGCCAGCAGCCAAGAACTGGGGCTCGAGCTGTTTTTT. Using reference TRBV25-1 and TRBJ2-2 for the parts outside the CDR3, the full variable domain is EADIYQTPRYLVIGTGKKITLECSQTMGHDKMYWYQQDPGMELHLIHYSYGVNSTEKGDLSSESTVSRIRTEHFPLTLESARPSHTSQYLCASSQELGLELFFGEGSRLTVL.

V and J are TRBV24-1 and TRBJ2-7, with D perhaps matching TRBD2 (6 bases). There are 12 residues in the CDR3. V was clipped by 11 bases and J by 7 bases, with 17 bases between them. CDR1 and CDR2 (germline): KGHDR, SFDVKD. This CDR3 is CASTSRAGEQYF. As DNA, the CDR3 is TGTGCCAGTACTAGCAGGGCGGGTGAGCAGTACTTC.